A single sample gave rise to the 9 T cell receptor beta chains below, sequenced in a study of blood T cell repertoires in COVID-19. Clones were read by immunoSEQ multiplex PCR, and TCRdb kept only the in-frame ones, dropping some. Of some 250,000 clones in the sample, approximately 80% are singletons; the top ten hold 2.5% to 3%. What was sequenced was peripheral blood. These receptors were obtained from a woman aged 55 to 70 with active or convalescent COVID-19.

The chain couples TRBV21-1 to TRBJ2-7; the table gives TRBD1 as D, unverified against the DNA. TRBV21-1 is described as a pseudogene. CDR3 length: 14 amino acids. CDR3 amino acids: CASSNEGVYYEQYF. CDR3 coding DNA: TGTGCCAGCAGCAATGAGGGGGTTTACTACGAGCAGTACTTC.

In its sample, this clone was seen once. The chain carries TRBV6-5 and TRBJ1-1; TRBD1 agrees at 9 bases. Trimming at V came to 6 bases and at J to 9 bases, leaving 14 bases not matched to a gene. In germline, CDR1 is MNHEY, CDR2 SVGAGI. The CDR3 loop spans 15 amino acids. CDR3 nucleotides: TGTGCCAGCAGAAATACCGGGACAGGGAGTTCTAAAGCTTTCTTT. Translating it yields CASRNTGTGSSKAFF.

This chain connects TRBV4-1 to TRBJ1-1; weak D call: TRBD1 (6 bases). This CDR3 is 12 amino acids long. V lost 3 bases and J 11 bases, leaving 13 bases between the germline ends. Germline loops: CDR1 MGHRA, CDR2 YSYEKL. This chain's CDR3 is CASSQGGPEAFF. The CDR3 bases are TGCGCCAGCAGCCAGGGGGGGCCCGAGGCTTTCTTT.

The chain carries TRBV19 and TRBJ2-3; TRBD2 might be the D (6 bases). The CDR3 length is 14 residues. Deletions cut 5 bases from V and 2 bases from J, with 11 bases between. The germline CDR1 and CDR2 sequences are LNHDA and SQIVND (reference sequence). CDR3 sequence: CASSARGSTDTQYF. The CDR3 DNA is TGTGCCAGTAGTGCGCGGGGTTCCACAGATACGCAGTATTTT.

This chain connects TRBV5-1 to TRBJ2-3, with 10 bases identical to TRBD2. CDR1 is SGHRS, CDR2 YFSETQ, per germline. J was trimmed by 0 bases and V by 4 bases; bases with no gene match: 5. The CDR3 is 16 residues long. The CDR3 sequence: CASSPSGGLSTDTQYF. DNA for the CDR3: TGCGCCAGCAGCCCTAGCGGGGGCCTTAGCACAGATACGCAGTATTTT.

The gene calls are TRBV7-9 and TRBJ1-2; D might be TRBD1 (5 bases). The CDR3 has 15 amino acids. The V end lost 5 bases, the J end lost 2 bases, and 15 bases lay between the germline ends. From germline, CDR1 is SEHNR and CDR2 FQNEAQ (reference sequence). The chain's CDR3 is CASSTQQVSNYGYTF. In nucleotides, the CDR3 is TGTGCCAGCAGCACCCAACAGGTATCGAACTATGGCTACACCTTC.

The chain couples TRBV4-2 to TRBJ2-7, with D hard to call. With 0 bases removed from V and 3 bases from J, the gap between germline ends came to 6 bases. Per the germline V gene, CDR1 is LGHNA and CDR2 is YNFKEQ. This CDR3 has 13 residues. DNA for the CDR3: TGTGCCAGCAGCCAAGAATCCCGCTACGAGCAGTACTTC. This codes for CASSQESRYEQYF.

This sequence joins TRBV4-1 and TRBJ2-5; 7 nucleotides line up with TRBD1. This CDR3 has 15 amino acids. The V and J ends lost 1 base and 4 bases, in that order; junction bases with no gene match: 6. Per the germline V gene, CDR1 is MGHRA and CDR2 is YSYEKL. CDR3 nucleotide sequence: TGCGCCAGCAGCCAAGGCCCAAGGGGGCCAGAGACCCAGTACTTC. It encodes CASSQGPRGPETQYF.

The rearrangement joins TRBV11-2 to TRBJ1-6; a possible D gene is TRBD1 (6 bases). CDR3 length: 15 amino acids. Germline V gene sequence: CDR1 SGHAT, CDR2 FQNNGV. V lost 4 bases and J 14 bases, leaving 21 bases between the germline ends. CDR3 coding DNA: TGTGCCAGCAGCTCAGACGGGACACGGGTAGTGGCCCTCCACTTT. This sequence encodes CASSSDGTRVVALHF.